These 3 T cell receptor beta chains originate from one sample sequenced in a study of blood T cell repertoires in COVID-19. Sequenced by immunoSEQ multiplex PCR; TCRdb stores in-frame clones only, minus some. Of fewer than 250,000 clones in the sample, approximately 82% were seen once. Input material: peripheral blood. These receptors all come from a man between 50 and 59 years old with active or convalescent COVID-19.

V usage is TRBV21-1 and J usage is TRBJ1-6. TRBV21-1 is reported as a pseudogene. The CDR3 totals 16 residues. CDR3 region: CASSSGSGVYNSPLHF. The CDR3 DNA sequence: TGTGCCAGCAGCAGCGGCTCCGGGGTATATAATTCACCCCTCCACTTT.

V usage is TRBV19 and J usage is TRBJ1-2, with D unresolved. Trimming removed 5 bases at V and 3 bases at J, with 7 bases between. This CDR3 region has 12 residues. CDR1 and CDR2 (germline): LNHDA, SQIVND (reference sequence). CDR3 sequence (DNA): TGTGCCAGTAGTGCGCTCGACTATGGCTACACCTTC. As protein: CASSALDYGYTF.

V usage is TRBV5-6 and J usage is TRBJ2-2; D may be TRBD1 (7 bases). The CDR3 is made up of 15 amino acids. With 0 bases removed from V and 7 bases from J, the gap between germline ends came to 13 bases. Germline assignment: CDR1 SGHDT and CDR2 YYEEEE. The DNA for the CDR3 is TGTGCCAGCAGCTTGGGATCGGGGGACAGCGGGGAGCTGTTTTTT. It encodes CASSLGSGDSGELFF.